This entry lists 9 T cell receptor beta chains sequenced from one sample in a study of radiotherapy plus CTLA-4 blockade in lung cancer. Method: immunoSEQ multiplex PCR; TCRdb's copy keeps in-frame clones and lacks some. Among tens of thousands of clones listed, about 80% were seen once. The specimen comprised peripheral blood, sampled from a patient treated with radiotherapy plus ipilimumab. The receptors originated from a human donor with non-small cell lung cancer who had stable disease on radiotherapy plus ipilimumab.

The rearrangement joins TRBV2 to TRBJ2-7, with a tentative D call TRBD1 (6 bases). CDR1 and CDR2 (germline): SNHLY, FYNNEI. CDR3 length: 14 residues. V shed 5 bases and J shed 1 base, with 12 bases lying between them. CDR3 protein: CASSHGTTSYEQYF. The CDR3 nucleotides are TGTGCCAGCAGTCACGGGACAACTTCCTACGAGCAGTACTTC.

CDR3 nucleotide sequence: TGTGCCTGGAGAGGAAAGGGCCTGTCGGGGGGCGACGAGCAGTACTTC. It codes for CAWRGKGLSGGDEQYF. This rearrangement joins TRBV30 to TRBJ2-7, with D possibly being TRBD2 (7 bases). Germline loops: CDR1 GTSNPN, CDR2 SVGIG (reference sequence). Trimming pared 3 bases from V and 5 bases from J, leaving 23 bases between. CDR3 size: 16 residues.

The V and J genes are TRBV18 and TRBJ1-5, with D possibly TRBD1 on 5 matching bases. Trimming stripped 3 bases from V and 0 bases from J, with 6 bases between. Germline CDR1 is KGHSH and CDR2 is LQKENI. This CDR3 is 14 amino acids long. Here the CDR3 reads CASSPQGSNQPQHF. CDR3 bases: TGTGCCAGCTCACCCCAGGGTAGCAATCAGCCCCAGCATTTT.

The V and J genes are TRBV30 and TRBJ1-2, with a tentative D call TRBD1 (5 bases). There are 15 residues in the CDR3. V was shortened by 3 bases and J by 0 bases, with 14 bases between the two germline ends. Germline V gene lookup returns CDR1 GTSNPN and CDR2 SVGIG (reference sequence). The CDR3 nucleotides read TGTGCCTGGAGCCCTGGAGGGGTGGCTAACTATGGCTACACCTTC. It is translated as CAWSPGGVANYGYTF.

The chain carries TRBV5-1 and TRBJ2-7; D perhaps matches TRBD2 (5 bases). This CDR3 comprises 15 residues. V was shortened by 2 bases and J by 2 bases, with 14 bases between the two germline ends. Germline CDR1 and CDR2: SGHRS and YFSETQ. CDR3 bases: TGCGCCAGCAGCTTTGGGAGAGGCGTCACCTACGAGCAGTACTTC. Translated: CASSFGRGVTYEQYF.

This chain joins TRBV30 and TRBJ2-5; TRBD1 aligns across 8 bases. Losses at the gene ends were 2 bases for V and 4 bases for J; bases not matched to a gene: 9. Germline V gene sequence: CDR1 GTSNPN, CDR2 SVGIG (reference sequence). This CDR3 comprises 15 residues. Here the CDR3 DNA reads TGTGCCTGGAGTTACGGACAGGGAGGTTCAGAGACCCAGTACTTC. Amino acid sequence: CAWSYGQGGSETQYF.

The chain is built from TRBV9 and TRBJ2-5; maybe TRBD2 (6 bases). The J call may be wrong; the DNA end is better matched by TRBJ2-7. CDR3 length: 14 amino acids. Germline CDR1 reads SGDLS; CDR2 reads YYNGEE. Here the CDR3 reads CASSPGGEGYEQYF. The CDR3 DNA reads as TGTGCCAGCAGCCCCGGGGGAGAGGGTTACGAGCAGTACTTC.

The V gene is TRBV5-1, the J gene TRBJ2-3; the D is unclear. Germline V gives CDR1 SGHRS, CDR2 YFSETQ. The CDR3 length is 13 residues. V gave up 4 bases and J gave up 2 bases, with 8 bases separating them. CDR3 nucleotide sequence: TGCGCCAGCAGCACGGGCCTCACAGATACGCAGTATTTT. Its protein is CASSTGLTDTQYF.

This clone was seen a handful of times. The chain is built from TRBV6-1 and TRBJ1-4, with 7 bases matching TRBD1. Germline V gene data show CDR1 as MNHNS and CDR2 as SASEGT. Trimming took 8 bases from V and 0 from J; bases not matched to a gene: 6. This CDR3 region has 15 residues. CDR3 nucleotides: TGTGCCAGCGGACAGGCGACTGCAACTAATGAAAAACTGTTTTTT. Protein product: CASGQATATNEKLFF.